What follows are 11 T cell receptor beta chains derived from one specimen sequenced in a study of radiation and T cells in renal cell carcinoma. Time point described: blood 2 weeks post-SBRT. Treatment here: 15 Gy SBRT to primary tumor, nephrectomy 4 weeks later. Here immunoSEQ multiplex PCR was the method, and the copy in TCRdb shows in-frame clones only, minus some. The sample holds 120,000 or so clones, more than 80% seen once. The specimen comprised blood, sampled from a patient whose treatment included radiotherapy and nephrectomy. The receptor source for this set is a woman aged 55-70 years with renal cell carcinoma.

The chain employs TRBV19 and TRBJ2-5; D is uncertain. CDR3 size: 15 residues. V was trimmed by 5 bases and J by 2 bases, leaving 15 bases between them. Germline-derived CDR1 and CDR2 are LNHDA and SQIVND (reference sequence). In DNA form, the CDR3 reads TGTGCCAGTAGTCCCCGACCCCGTTCTCAAGAGACCCAGTACTTC. The encoded protein is CASSPRPRSQETQYF.

The chain combines TRBV2 with TRBJ2-3; 8 nucleotides match TRBD1. The CDR3 consists of 17 residues. The J segment lost 1 base and the V segment lost 6 bases, leaving 12 bases of the junction unmatched. Per germline, CDR1 SNHLY and CDR2 FYNNEI. The DNA of the CDR3 is TGTGCCAGCAGGCCATCTGGACAGGGTGGGGGCACAGATACGCAGTATTTT. It yields the protein CASRPSGQGGGTDTQYF.

The chain has TRBV5-5 and TRBJ2-3; 14 bases line up with TRBD2. The V and J ends lost 4 bases and 2 bases, in that order; junction bases with no gene match: 6. The CDR3 length is 17 residues. CDR1 is SGHKS, CDR2 YYEKEE, per germline (reference sequence). The CDR3 DNA reads TGTGCCAGCAGCGGCGGGACTAGCGGGGGTAACACAGATACGCAGTATTTT. Protein product: CASSGGTSGGNTDTQYF. The variable domain in full, completed from reference TRBV5-5 and TRBJ2-3, reads DAGVTQSPTHLIKTRGQQVTLRCSPISGHKSVSWYQQVLGQGPQFIFQYYEKEERGRGNFPDRFSARQFPNYSSELNVNALLLGDSALYLCASSGGTSGGNTDTQYFGPGTRLTVL.

This chain links TRBV25-1 with TRBJ2-3; D is perhaps TRBD2 (6 bases). Germline V gene lookup returns CDR1 MGHDK and CDR2 SYGVNS. Trimming took off 6 bases at V and 0 bases at J, with 13 bases between the two ends. This CDR3 comprises 15 residues. CDR3 loop: CASSPWGLSTDTQYF. The CDR3 region has the DNA TGTGCCAGCAGCCCATGGGGACTCAGCACAGATACGCAGTATTTT.

The chain combines TRBV28 with TRBJ1-1; D gene unclear. This CDR3 has 12 amino acids. The V end was cut by 5 bases, the J end by 1 base, with 5 bases between. CDR1 is MDHEN, CDR2 SYDVKM, per germline. The CDR3 is CASSTANTEAFF. CDR3 nucleotides: TGTGCCAGCAGTACTGCGAACACTGAAGCTTTCTTT.

This clone was detected a few times. V usage is TRBV15 and J usage is TRBJ1-6, with 9 bases identical to TRBD1. The J segment lost 10 bases and the V segment lost 0 bases, leaving 7 bases of the junction unmatched. The CDR3 is 16 amino acids. Germline values: CDR1 LNHNV, CDR2 YYDKDF (reference sequence). The CDR3 here is CATSRDRDRAHSPLHF. CDR3 in DNA: TGTGCCACCAGCAGAGATAGGGACAGGGCTCACTCACCCCTCCACTTT. The full variable domain, in which reference TRBV15 and TRBJ1-6 provide the parts outside the CDR3, is DAMVIQNPRYQVTQFGKPVTLSCSQTLNHNVMYWYQQKSSQAPKLLFHYYDKDFNNEADTPDNFQSRRPNTSFCFLDIRSPGLGDTAMYLCATSRDRDRAHSPLHFGNGTRLTVT.

The CDR3 sequence is CASSTTGGDTEAFF. The DNA for the CDR3 is TGCGCCAGCAGCACGACAGGGGGCGACACTGAAGCTTTCTTT. The J gene is TRBJ1-1, the V gene TRBV5-1; 10 bases fit TRBD1. V was pared by 4 bases and J by 3 bases, with 3 bases of the junction left unmatched. The germline V gene encodes CDR1 SGHRS and CDR2 YFSETQ. CDR3 length: 14 amino acids.

This clone was seen a handful of times. V is TRBV19 and J is TRBJ2-1; 14 bases fit TRBD2. After removal of 5 bases from V and 4 bases from J, the junction contained 4 bases not matched to a gene. The CDR3 spans 16 residues. Germline loops: CDR1 LNHDA, CDR2 SQIVND (reference sequence). CDR3: CASSSRTSGGYNEQFF. The DNA for the CDR3 is TGTGCCAGTAGTTCCCGGACTAGCGGGGGGTACAATGAGCAGTTCTTC. Full variable domain (remainder filled in from reference TRBV19 and TRBJ2-1): DGGITQSPKYLFRKEGQNVTLSCEQNLNHDAMYWYRQDPGQGLRLIYYSQIVNDFQKGDIAEGYSVSREKKESFPLTVTSAQKNPTAFYLCASSSRTSGGYNEQFFGPGTRLTVL.

This sequence joins TRBV4-2 and TRBJ2-7; 10 bases match TRBD1. Trimming at V came to 0 bases and at J to 8 bases, leaving 7 bases not matched to a gene. CDR3 length: 15 residues. Germline V gives CDR1 LGHNA, CDR2 YNFKEQ. CDR3 region: CASSQEAGQGRKQYF. The CDR3 region has the DNA TGTGCCAGCAGCCAAGAAGCGGGACAGGGGAGAAAGCAGTACTTC.

This clone was observed a single time. The chain carries TRBV6-5 and TRBJ2-6, with D perhaps TRBD2 (6 bases). CDR3 size: 15 residues. Trimming cost V 4 bases and J 2 bases, with 9 bases left between them. The germline V gene has CDR1 MNHEY and CDR2 SVGAGI. The CDR3 region has the DNA TGTGCCAGCAGTTTGACGGGAGCTGGGGCCAACGTCCTGACTTTC. Translating gives CASSLTGAGANVLTF.

This clone was seen more than once but under ten times. The chain employs TRBV19 and TRBJ1-6; 7 bases line up with TRBD1. This CDR3 contains 15 residues. Unmatched junction bases numbered 9, after V lost 5 bases and J lost 8 bases. Germline V lookup: CDR1 LNHDA, CDR2 SQIVND (reference sequence). The CDR3 bases are TGTGCCAGTAGTCTTCGACAGGGCGAAGATTCACCCCTCCACTTT. Translated, it gives CASSLRQGEDSPLHF.